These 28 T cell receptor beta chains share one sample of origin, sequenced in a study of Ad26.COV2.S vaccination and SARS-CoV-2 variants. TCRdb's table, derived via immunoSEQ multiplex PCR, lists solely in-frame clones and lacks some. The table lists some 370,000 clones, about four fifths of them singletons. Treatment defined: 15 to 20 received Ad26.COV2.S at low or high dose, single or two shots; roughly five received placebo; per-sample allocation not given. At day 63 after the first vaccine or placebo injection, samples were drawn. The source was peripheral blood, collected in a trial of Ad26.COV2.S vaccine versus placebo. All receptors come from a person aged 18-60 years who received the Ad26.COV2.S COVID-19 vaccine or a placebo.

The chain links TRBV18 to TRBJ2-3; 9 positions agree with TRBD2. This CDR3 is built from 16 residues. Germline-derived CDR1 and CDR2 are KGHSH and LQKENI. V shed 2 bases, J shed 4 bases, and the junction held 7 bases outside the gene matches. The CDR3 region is CASSPRGLAGSDTQYF. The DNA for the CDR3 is TGTGCCAGCTCACCAAGAGGCCTAGCGGGATCAGATACGCAGTATTTT. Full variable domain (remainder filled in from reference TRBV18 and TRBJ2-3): NAGVMQNPRHLVRRRGQEARLRCSPMKGHSHVYWYRQLPEEGLKFMVYLQKENIIDESGMPKERFSAEFPKEGPSILRIQQVVRGDSAAYFCASSPRGLAGSDTQYFGPGTRLTVL.

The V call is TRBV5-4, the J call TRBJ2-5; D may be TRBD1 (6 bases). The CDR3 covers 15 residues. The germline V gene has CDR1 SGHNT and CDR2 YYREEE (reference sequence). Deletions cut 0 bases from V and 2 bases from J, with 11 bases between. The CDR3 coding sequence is TGTGCCAGCAGCTTGGCCGAAACAGGGCAAGAGACCCAGTACTTC. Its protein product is CASSLAETGQETQYF.

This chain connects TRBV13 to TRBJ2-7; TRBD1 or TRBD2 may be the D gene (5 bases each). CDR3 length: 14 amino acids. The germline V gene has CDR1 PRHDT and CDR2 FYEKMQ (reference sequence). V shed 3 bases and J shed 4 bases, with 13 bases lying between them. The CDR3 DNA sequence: TGTGCCAGCAGCTTGGGACCGGGTAGTTACGAGCAGTACTTC. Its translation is CASSLGPGSYEQYF.

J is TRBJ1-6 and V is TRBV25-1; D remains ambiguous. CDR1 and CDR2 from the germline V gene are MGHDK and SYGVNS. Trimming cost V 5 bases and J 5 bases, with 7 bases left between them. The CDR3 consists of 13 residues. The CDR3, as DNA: TGTGCCAGCAGTTACGGGCATAATTCACCCCTCCACTTT. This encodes CASSYGHNSPLHF.

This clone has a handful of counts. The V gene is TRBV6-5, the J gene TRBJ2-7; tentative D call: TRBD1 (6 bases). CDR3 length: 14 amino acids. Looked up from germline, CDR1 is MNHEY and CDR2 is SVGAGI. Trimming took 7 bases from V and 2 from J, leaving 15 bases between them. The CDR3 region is CASIEWGLPYEQYF. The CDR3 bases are TGTGCCAGCATCGAATGGGGGCTGCCCTACGAGCAGTACTTC.

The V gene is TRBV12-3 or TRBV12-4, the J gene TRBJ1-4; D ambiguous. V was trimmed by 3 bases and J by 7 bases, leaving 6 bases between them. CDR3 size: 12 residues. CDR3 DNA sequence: TGTGCCAGCAGTTTGAGTAGTGAAAAACTGTTTTTT. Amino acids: CASSLSSEKLFF.

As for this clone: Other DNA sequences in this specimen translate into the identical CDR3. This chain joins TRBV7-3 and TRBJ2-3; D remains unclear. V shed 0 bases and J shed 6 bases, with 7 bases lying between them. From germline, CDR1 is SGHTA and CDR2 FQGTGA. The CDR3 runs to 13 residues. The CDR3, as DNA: TGTGCCAGCAGCTTAACCCTCGTCGATACGCAGTATTTT. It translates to CASSLTLVDTQYF.

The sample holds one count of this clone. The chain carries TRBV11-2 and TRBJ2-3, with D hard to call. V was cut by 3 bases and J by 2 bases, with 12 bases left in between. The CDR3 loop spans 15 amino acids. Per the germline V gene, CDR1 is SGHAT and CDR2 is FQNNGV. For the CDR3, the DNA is TGTGCCAGCAGCTTGACTCTACCCCTCACAGATACGCAGTATTTT. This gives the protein CASSLTLPLTDTQYF.

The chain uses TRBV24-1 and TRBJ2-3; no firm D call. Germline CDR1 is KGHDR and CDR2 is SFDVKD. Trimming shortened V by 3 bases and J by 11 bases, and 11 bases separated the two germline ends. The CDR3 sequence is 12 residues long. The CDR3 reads CATSDPERKQYF. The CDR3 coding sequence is TGTGCCACCAGTGATCCAGAACGAAAGCAGTATTTT.

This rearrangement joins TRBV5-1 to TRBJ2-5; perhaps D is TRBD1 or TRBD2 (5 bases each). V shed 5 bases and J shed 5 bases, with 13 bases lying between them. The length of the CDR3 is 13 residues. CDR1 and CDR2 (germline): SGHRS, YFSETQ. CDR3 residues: CASSRDLQETQYF. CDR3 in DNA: TGCGCCAGCAGTCGGGACCTGCAGGAGACCCAGTACTTC.

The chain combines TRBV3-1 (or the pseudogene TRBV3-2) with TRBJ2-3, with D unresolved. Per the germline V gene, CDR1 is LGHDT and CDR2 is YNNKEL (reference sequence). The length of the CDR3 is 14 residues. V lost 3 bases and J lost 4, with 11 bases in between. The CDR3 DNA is TGTGCCAGCAGCCATTCCGGCAGTTCAGATACGCAGTATTTT. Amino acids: CASSHSGSSDTQYF.

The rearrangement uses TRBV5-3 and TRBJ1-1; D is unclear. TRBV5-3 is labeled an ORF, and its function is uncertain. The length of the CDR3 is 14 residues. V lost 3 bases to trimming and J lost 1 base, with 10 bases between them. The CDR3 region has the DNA TGTGCCAGAAGCTCCCCGATACGGAACACTGAAGCTTTCTTT. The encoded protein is CARSSPIRNTEAFF.

The CDR3 DNA reads TGTGCCAGCAGCTTAGATCTTTCGGACAGGGAAGGATATGGCTACACCTTC. Protein: CASSLDLSDREGYGYTF. V is TRBV13 and J is TRBJ1-2, with 8 bases fitting TRBD1. The CDR3 totals 17 residues. Trimming removed 1 base from V and 5 bases from J; junction bases left unmatched: 12. The V gene's germline CDR1 is PRHDT and CDR2 FYEKMQ (reference sequence).

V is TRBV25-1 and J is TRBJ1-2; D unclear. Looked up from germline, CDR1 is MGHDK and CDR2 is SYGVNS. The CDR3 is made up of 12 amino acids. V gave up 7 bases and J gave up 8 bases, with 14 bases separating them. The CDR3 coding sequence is TGTGCCAGCACTAGTCTATGGGGAGGCTACACCTTC. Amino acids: CASTSLWGGYTF.

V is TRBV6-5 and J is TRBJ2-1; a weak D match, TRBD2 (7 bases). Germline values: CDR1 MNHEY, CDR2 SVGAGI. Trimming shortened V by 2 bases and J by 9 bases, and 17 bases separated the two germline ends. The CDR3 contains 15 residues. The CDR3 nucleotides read TGTGCCAGCAGTTACGAGGGGGGGCGCCTGAGTGAGCAGTTCTTC. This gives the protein CASSYEGGRLSEQFF.

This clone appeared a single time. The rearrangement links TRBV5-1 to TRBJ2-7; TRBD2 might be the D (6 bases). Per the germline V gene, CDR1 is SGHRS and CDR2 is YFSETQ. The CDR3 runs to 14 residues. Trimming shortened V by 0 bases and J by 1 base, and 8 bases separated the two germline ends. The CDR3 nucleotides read TGCGCCAGCAGCTTGGCTAGCGAATCCTACGAGCAGTACTTC. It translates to CASSLASESYEQYF.

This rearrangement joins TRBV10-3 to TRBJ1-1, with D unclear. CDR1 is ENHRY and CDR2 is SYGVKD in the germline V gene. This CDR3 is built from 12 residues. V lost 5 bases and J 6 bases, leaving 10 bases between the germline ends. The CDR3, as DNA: TGTGCCATCAGTAAAACAGAGTCTGAAGCTTTCTTT. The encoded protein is CAISKTESEAFF.

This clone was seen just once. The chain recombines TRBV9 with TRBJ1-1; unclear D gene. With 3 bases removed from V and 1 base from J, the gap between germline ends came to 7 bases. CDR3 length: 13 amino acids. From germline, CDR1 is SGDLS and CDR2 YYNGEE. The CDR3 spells CASSGGPNTEAFF. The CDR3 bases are TGTGCCAGCAGCGGCGGGCCGAACACTGAAGCTTTCTTT.

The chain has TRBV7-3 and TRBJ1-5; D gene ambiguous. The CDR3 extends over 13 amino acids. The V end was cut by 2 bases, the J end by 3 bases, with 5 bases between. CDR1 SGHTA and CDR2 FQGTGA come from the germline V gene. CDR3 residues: CASSLGTNQPQHF. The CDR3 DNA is TGTGCCAGCAGCTTAGGTACCAATCAGCCCCAGCATTTT.

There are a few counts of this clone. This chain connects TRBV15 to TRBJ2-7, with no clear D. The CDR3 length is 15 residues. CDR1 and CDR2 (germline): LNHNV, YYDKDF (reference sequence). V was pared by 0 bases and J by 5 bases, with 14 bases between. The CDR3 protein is CATSRDVLKGNEQYF. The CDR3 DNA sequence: TGTGCCACCAGCAGAGATGTACTCAAAGGCAACGAGCAGTACTTC. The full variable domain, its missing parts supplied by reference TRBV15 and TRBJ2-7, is DAMVIQNPRYQVTQFGKPVTLSCSQTLNHNVMYWYQQKSSQAPKLLFHYYDKDFNNEADTPDNFQSRRPNTSFCFLDIRSPGLGDTAMYLCATSRDVLKGNEQYFGPGTRLTVT.

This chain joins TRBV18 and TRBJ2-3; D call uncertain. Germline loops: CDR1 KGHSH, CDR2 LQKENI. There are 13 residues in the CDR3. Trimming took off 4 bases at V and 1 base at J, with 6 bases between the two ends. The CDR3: CASSQQGTDTQYF. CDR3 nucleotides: TGTGCCAGCTCACAGCAGGGCACAGATACGCAGTATTTT.

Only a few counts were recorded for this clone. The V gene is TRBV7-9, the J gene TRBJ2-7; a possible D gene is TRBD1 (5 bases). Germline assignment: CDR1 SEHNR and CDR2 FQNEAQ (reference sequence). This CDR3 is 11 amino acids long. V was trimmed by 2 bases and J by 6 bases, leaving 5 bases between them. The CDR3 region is CASSLRGEQYF. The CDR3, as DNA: TGTGCCAGCAGCTTAAGGGGCGAGCAGTACTTC.

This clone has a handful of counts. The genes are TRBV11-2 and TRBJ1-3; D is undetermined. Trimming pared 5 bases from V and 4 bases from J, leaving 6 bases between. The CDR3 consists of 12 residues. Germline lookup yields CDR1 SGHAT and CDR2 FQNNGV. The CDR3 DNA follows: TGTGCCAGCAGCGCTGCCGGAAACACCATATATTTT. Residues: CASSAAGNTIYF.

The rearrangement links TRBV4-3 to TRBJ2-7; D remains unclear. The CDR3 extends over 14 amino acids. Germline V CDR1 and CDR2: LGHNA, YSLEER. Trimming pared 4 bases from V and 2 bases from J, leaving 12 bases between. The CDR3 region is CASSRRIGPYEQYF. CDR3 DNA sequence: TGCGCCAGCAGCCGAAGGATTGGTCCCTACGAGCAGTACTTC.

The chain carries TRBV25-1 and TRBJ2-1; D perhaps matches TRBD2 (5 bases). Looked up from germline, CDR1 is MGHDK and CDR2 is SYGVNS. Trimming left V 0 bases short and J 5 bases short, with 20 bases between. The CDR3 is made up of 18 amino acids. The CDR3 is CASSEYGGLGPYHNEQFF. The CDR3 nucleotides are TGTGCCAGCAGTGAATATGGAGGTCTGGGCCCTTACCACAATGAGCAGTTCTTC. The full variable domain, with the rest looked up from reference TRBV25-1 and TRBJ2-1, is EADIYQTPRYLVIGTGKKITLECSQTMGHDKMYWYQQDPGMELHLIHYSYGVNSTEKGDLSSESTVSRIRTEHFPLTLESARPSHTSQYLCASSEYGGLGPYHNEQFFGPGTRLTVL.

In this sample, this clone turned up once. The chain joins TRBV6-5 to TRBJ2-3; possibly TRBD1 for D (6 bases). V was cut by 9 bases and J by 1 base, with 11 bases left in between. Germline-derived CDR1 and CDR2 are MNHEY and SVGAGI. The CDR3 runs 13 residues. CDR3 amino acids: CASSTGGTDTQYF. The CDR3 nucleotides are TGTGCCAGTTCGACAGGAGGCACAGATACGCAGTATTTT.

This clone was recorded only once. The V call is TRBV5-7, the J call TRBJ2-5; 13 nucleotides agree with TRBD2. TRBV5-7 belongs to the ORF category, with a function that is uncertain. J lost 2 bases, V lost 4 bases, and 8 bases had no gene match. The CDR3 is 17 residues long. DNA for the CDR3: TGTGCCAGCAGCCAAGGACTAGCGGGAGTAAGGCAAGAGACCCAGTACTTC. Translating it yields CASSQGLAGVRQETQYF.

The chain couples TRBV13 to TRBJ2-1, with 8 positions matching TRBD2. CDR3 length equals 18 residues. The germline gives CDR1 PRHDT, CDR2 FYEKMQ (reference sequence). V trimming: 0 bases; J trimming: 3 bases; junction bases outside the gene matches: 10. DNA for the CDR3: TGTGCCAGCAGCTTAGGCCGCACGCGGGGGGCTCTCTACAATGAGCAGTTCTTC. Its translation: CASSLGRTRGALYNEQFF.